One sample yielded the 12 T cell receptor beta chains listed below, sequenced in a study of T-cell reconstitution after alpha-beta-depleted transplantation in children. Unique molecular identifiers were used to barcode this TCRbeta library. MiXCR, applied by TCRdb to the PCR reads, yields one record per CDR3 protein. The sample yields around 680,000 distinct CDR3 sequences, 16% seen once. The input for sequencing was PBMCs from the stem cell graft donor, taken from the stem cell graft. The source is a human donor who donated a stem cell graft to a child with acute myeloid leukemia.

V and J are TRBV7-2 and TRBJ2-7; D unclear. The V gene's germline CDR1 is SGHTA and CDR2 FQGNSA. V lost 1 base and J lost 6, with 13 bases in between. This CDR3 comprises 14 residues. CDR3 coding DNA: TGTGCCAGCAGCTTAGGCTTGGTGGCCGGCGAGCAGTACTTC. This encodes CASSLGLVAGEQYF.

This clonotype was seen more than once but under ten times. The chain uses TRBV20-1 and TRBJ2-3; D unclear. Germline lookup yields CDR1 DFQATT and CDR2 SNEGSKA (reference sequence). V dropped 5 bases and J dropped 1 base, with 13 bases sitting between them. CDR3 length: 14 residues. CDR3 DNA: TGCAGTGCTGGCCCGCCGGATGGCACAGATACGCAGTATTTT. It encodes CSAGPPDGTDTQYF.

This clonotype was seen repeatedly, ten times or more. This chain uses TRBV5-1 with TRBJ2-1; D is undetermined. The V end was cut by 0 bases, the J end by 6 bases, with 22 bases between. This CDR3 is built from 18 residues. Germline values: CDR1 SGHRS, CDR2 YFSETQ. In DNA, the CDR3 is TGCGCCAGCAGCTTGGTTTTAGCTCTGGTGAGTGGACCCAATGAGCAGTTCTTC. This codes for CASSLVLALVSGPNEQFF.

Ten or more counts support this clonotype. This rearrangement joins TRBV10-3 to TRBJ2-7; 10 positions agree with TRBD1. The trim removed 8 bases at V and 6 bases at J, leaving 10 bases unmatched. CDR3 length equals 14 residues. Germline CDR1 reads ENHRY; CDR2 reads SYGVKD. CDR3 DNA sequence: TGTGCCATCGCGTCAGAGACAGGGGGCTCCGAGCAGTACTTC. Its protein product is CAIASETGGSEQYF.

This clonotype appeared many times. This chain links TRBV30 with TRBJ1-1, with D possibly matching TRBD1 (6 bases). There are 14 residues in the CDR3. Trimming took 0 bases from V and 4 from J, leaving 12 bases between them. In germline, CDR1 is GTSNPN, CDR2 SVGIG (reference sequence). The CDR3 loop is CAWSVQGRVTEAFF. The CDR3 nucleotides read TGTGCCTGGAGTGTACAGGGCAGGGTCACTGAAGCTTTCTTT.

V is TRBV7-9 and J is TRBJ2-7, with D possibly being TRBD1 or TRBD2 (5 bases each). V was pared by 1 base and J by 0 bases, with 10 bases between. From germline, CDR1 is SEHNR and CDR2 FQNEAQ (reference sequence). This CDR3 contains 15 residues. The CDR3 loop is CASSLEGTSSYEQYV. The CDR3 DNA is TGTGCCAGCAGCTTAGAGGGGACCAGCTCCTACGAGCAGTACGTC.

This clonotype was picked up many times. The V call is TRBV7-2, the J call TRBJ2-7; tentative D call: TRBD1 (6 bases). In germline, CDR1 is SGHTA, CDR2 FQGNSA. CDR3 length: 12 residues. Trimming shortened V by 5 bases and J by 10 bases, and 15 bases separated the two germline ends. The CDR3 DNA reads TGTGCCAGCAGCGCAACCCGGGACACTCAGTACTTC. Its protein is CASSATRDTQYF. Full variable domain (outside the CDR3, taken from reference TRBV7-2 and TRBJ2-7): GAGVSQSPSNKVTEKGKDVELRCDPISGHTALYWYRQSLGQGLEFLIYFQGNSAPDKSGLPSDRFSAERTGGSVSTLTIQRTQQEDSAVYLCASSATRDTQYFGPGTRLTVT.

This clonotype has a handful of counts. The V gene is TRBV27, the J gene TRBJ2-2, with 8 bases lining up with TRBD2. The V and J ends lost 8 bases and 4 bases, in that order; junction bases with no gene match: 6. The CDR3 consists of 14 residues. Germline CDR1 and CDR2: MNHEY and SMNVEV (reference sequence). DNA for the CDR3: TGTGCCAGCCGTCGGAGCGGGAGCACCGGGGAGCTGTTTTTT. Translation gives CASRRSGSTGELFF.

This clonotype was recorded many times. V is TRBV20-1 and J is TRBJ2-7, with D possibly being TRBD1 or TRBD2 (5 bases each). The V end lost 5 bases, the J end lost 5 bases, and 10 bases lay between the germline ends. Germline-derived CDR1 and CDR2 are DFQATT and SNEGSKA (reference sequence). The CDR3 sequence is 11 residues long. DNA of the CDR3: TGCAGTGCTCGCCGGGGCCACGAGCAGTACTTC. Its translation: CSARRGHEQYF.

On this clonotype itself: A much bigger clone sits one base away, suggesting this may be a read error. V gene TRBV5-1 combines with J gene TRBJ2-3; 7 bases match TRBD1. CDR1 and CDR2 (germline): SGHRS, YFSETQ. The CDR3 contains 15 residues. The CDR3 DNA reads as TGCGACAGCAGCTTGGCCCGAGACAGGGCAGATACGCAGTATTTT. It is translated as CDSSLARDRADTQYF.

This clonotype has ten or more counts. The chain combines TRBV5-5 with TRBJ2-2; D unresolved. From germline, CDR1 is SGHKS and CDR2 YYEKEE (reference sequence). The CDR3 consists of 13 residues. The V gene lost 2 bases and the J gene lost 4 bases, with 6 bases spanning the gap. Here the CDR3 reads CASSLGTTGELFF. The CDR3 DNA reads as TGTGCCAGCAGCTTAGGCACCACCGGGGAGCTGTTTTTT.

This clonotype was recorded a few times. The V and J genes are TRBV30 and TRBJ2-7; 10 nucleotides line up with TRBD1. V gave up 2 bases and J gave up 6 bases; unmatched junction bases: 4. CDR3 length: 13 residues. Germline V gene lookup returns CDR1 GTSNPN and CDR2 SVGIG (reference sequence). CDR3 DNA: TGTGCCTGGAGTTGGGGACAGGGGCGCGAGCAGTACTTC. Its protein product is CAWSWGQGREQYF.